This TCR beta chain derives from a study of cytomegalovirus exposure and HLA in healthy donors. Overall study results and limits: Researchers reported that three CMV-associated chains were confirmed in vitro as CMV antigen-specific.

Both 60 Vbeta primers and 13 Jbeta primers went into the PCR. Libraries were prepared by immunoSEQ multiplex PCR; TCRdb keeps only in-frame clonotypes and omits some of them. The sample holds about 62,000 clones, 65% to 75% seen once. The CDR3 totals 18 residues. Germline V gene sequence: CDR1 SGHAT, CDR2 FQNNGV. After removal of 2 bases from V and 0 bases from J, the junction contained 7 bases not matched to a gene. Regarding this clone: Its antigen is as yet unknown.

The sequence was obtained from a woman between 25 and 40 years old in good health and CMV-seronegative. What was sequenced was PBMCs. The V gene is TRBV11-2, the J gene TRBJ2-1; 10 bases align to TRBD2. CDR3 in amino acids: CASSLIAGGPSSYNEQFF. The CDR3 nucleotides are TGTGCCAGCAGCTTAATAGCGGGAGGCCCTAGCTCCTACAATGAGCAGTTCTTC.